Below are 7 T cell receptor beta chains sequenced from a single sample in a study of sequential checkpoint blockade in melanoma. Clones were sequenced by immunoSEQ multiplex PCR, and TCRdb holds only the in-frame ones, with some missing. Of 35,000 to 40,000 clones in the sample, around 32% were seen once. Indicated treatment: randomized to nivolumab then ipilimumab (arm A) or the reverse (arm B). The sequenced sample was tumor tissue (inferred from file names), obtained from a patient given nivolumab and ipilimumab in sequence. The receptors were gathered from a human donor with melanoma.

The chain has TRBV19 and TRBJ1-3; no clear D. Germline CDR1 is LNHDA and CDR2 is SQIVND (reference sequence). V dropped 6 bases and J dropped 4 bases, with 16 bases sitting between them. CDR3 size: 15 residues. The CDR3 DNA reads as TGTGCCAGTAGCACGCCAGGATTTTGGGGAAACACCATATATTTT. Residues: CASSTPGFWGNTIYF.

The CDR3 coding sequence is TGTGCCAGCAGCTTGGCCCGGGGAGGGAACACCATATATTTT. It codes for CASSLARGGNTIYF. J is TRBJ1-3 and V is TRBV11-3; D not resolved. Trimming took off 3 bases at V and 7 bases at J, with 13 bases between the two ends. CDR3 size: 14 residues. The V gene's germline CDR1 is SGHNT and CDR2 YENEEA.

V is TRBV9 and J is TRBJ1-1, with 9 bases matching TRBD1. In germline, CDR1 is SGDLS, CDR2 YYNGEE. CDR3 size: 15 residues. Losses at the gene ends were 0 bases for V and 1 base for J; bases not matched to a gene: 1. The CDR3: CASSVGGQGNTEAFF. The CDR3 DNA reads TGTGCCAGCAGCGTAGGGGGACAGGGGAACACTGAAGCTTTCTTT. Full variable domain (outside the CDR3, taken from reference TRBV9 and TRBJ1-1): DSGVTQTPKHLITATGQRVTLRCSPRSGDLSVYWYQQSLDQGLQFLIQYYNGEERAKGNILERFSAQQFPDLHSELNLSSLELGDSALYFCASSVGGQGNTEAFFGQGTRLTVV.

The rearrangement links TRBV7-7 to TRBJ1-2; D gene ambiguous. The ends were cut back, 4 bases at V and 3 bases at J, with 15 bases in the middle. Germline V CDR1 and CDR2: SSHAT, FNYEAQ (reference sequence). The CDR3 has 15 amino acids. CDR3 loop: CASSSSLLADYGYTF. The CDR3 region has the DNA TGTGCCAGCAGCTCTTCGCTTCTTGCGGACTATGGCTACACCTTC.

The V and J genes are TRBV6-8 and TRBJ1-1, with no clear D. Germline values: CDR1 MNHGY, CDR2 SAAAGT. This CDR3 region has 13 residues. The V and J ends lost 5 bases and 5 bases respectively, with 12 bases between them. In DNA form, the CDR3 reads TGTGCCAGCAGTCCCGGTCGGGCGACTGAAGCTTTCTTT. The encoded protein is CASSPGRATEAFF.

The V gene is TRBV30, the J gene TRBJ1-1, with no clear D. Germline-derived CDR1 and CDR2 are GTSNPN and SVGIG (reference sequence). The CDR3 totals 12 residues. The V end was cut by 4 bases, the J end by 2 bases, with 8 bases between. In DNA form, the CDR3 reads TGTGCCTGGAAGGGAGTAAACACTGAAGCTTTCTTT. Translation: CAWKGVNTEAFF.

V is TRBV29-1 and J is TRBJ2-5; D unresolved. CDR1 and CDR2 from the germline V gene are SQVTM and ANQGSEA. The V and J ends lost 6 bases and 0 bases respectively, with 8 bases between them. The CDR3 sequence is 12 residues long. As DNA, the CDR3 is TGCAGCGTAAGGGTCAACCAAGAGACCCAGTACTTC. Protein product: CSVRVNQETQYF.